This T cell receptor (beta chain) was sequenced during a study of T cell responses to AZD1222 COVID-19 vaccine (dated by TCRdb to the early 2020s). Context from the whole study: TCR sequencing was performed for 230 to 250 trial participants, of whom about 200 were given two doses of AZD1222 and 26 were given two doses of MenACWY control vaccine. Trial participants were enrolled into age subgroups of 18-55, 56-69 and 70-plus years, which contained around 150, 28 and 57 TCR-sequenced participants, respectively.

Notes on this clone: Its antigen specificity is not known. Per-nucleotide qualities are absent, and no much larger clonotype sits a single base away.

The CDR3 regions of human TCRbeta chains were analyzed by immunosequencing. The source study handled its data this way. TCRs in the repertoires were matched against a reference library of SARS-CoV-2-specific TCRs that had been generated with the MIRA antigen-specificity platform. Breadth was defined as the fraction of unique TCRs that were SARS-CoV-2-associated. Depth was defined as the fraction of total T cells that were SARS-CoV-2-associated. Using the MIRA data, each spike-specific TCR was assigned both to the spike region to which the TCR was reactive and to a CD4 or CD8 class. Log10-transformed breadth and depth values were compared by one-way ANOVA with Sidak's multiple comparisons tests. TCRdb took this table from immuneACCESS and kept in-frame rearrangements with V and J called. Such tables lack part of the clones; where checked against another copy, unresolved V genes explain under half of the gap, and the rest is unexplained. V and J calls and clone size come straight from that table; D and trimming were deduced from the DNA. The sample profile shows 75,000 to 90,000 clones; approximately 89% of them were found once. The top ten hold approximately 30% of the sample.

V is cut back by 2 bases and J by 0 bases, with 1 base in the junction unmatched. CDR1 SGHRS and CDR2 YFSETQ were looked up in the germline V gene. The CDR3 goes from the cysteine to the phenylalanine over 15 residues. The read is trimmed to its CDR3 DNA, 45 bases read in frame from base 1. This specimen's time point label, per the study, means: about 28 days (+/-7) after the second vaccine dose. AZD1222 recipients whose second dose came at about 4 weeks and those whose second dose came at about 12 weeks were combined into one group, since spike-specific TCR depth and breadth did not differ between the two schedules. Vaccinee samples were obtained from the UK trials COV001 and COV002, which included a single-blind randomized controlled phase 2/3 trial of AZD1222 (ChAdOx1 nCoV-19) in healthy adults. Trial participant PBMC samples were collected at day 0 and day 28 after the second dose for TCRbeta chain sequencing.

What the work shows at the level of the full study, not this receptor alone: Participants were mostly white British and included more females than males, and it was suggested by the authors that clonal diversity may have been underestimated. Because no day 14 peak-response samples were available, repertoires were characterized only after the peak T cell response. After two AZD1222 doses, spike-specific TCR breadth and depth were significantly higher than at day 0 and than in MenACWY recipients. In the small 56-69-year group, the increase in depth fell short of significance, most likely because of low power. CD4 TCRs associated with the vaccine covered the entire spike protein, and the dominant responses were in regions 160-218 and 743-854. Epitopes outside the regions mutated in the B.1.351 and B.1.1.7 variants were reportedly recognized by nearly half of the unique spike-specific TCRs. Conclusions about previously exposed vaccinees are limited, since just a handful of AZD1222 recipients were seropositive for SARS-CoV-2 at baseline.

Sequencing used peripheral blood, obtained 28 days after the second AZD1222 dose. Recombination connected TRBV5-1 to TRBJ2-1, with 8 bases matching TRBD1. The receptor was derived from an adult who received the AZD1222 COVID-19 vaccine. In nucleotides, the sequence is TGCGCCAGCAGCTTTACAGGGGGCTCCTACAATGAGCAGTTCTTC. Protein translation: CASSFTGGSYNEQFF. Where the CDR3 stops, the reference TRBV5-1 and TRBJ2-1 genes take over; the full variable domain is KAGVTQTPRYLIKTRGQQVTLSCSPISGHRSVSWYQQTPGQGLQFLFEYFSETQRNKGNFPGRFSGRQFSNSRSEMNVSTLELGDSALYLCASSFTGGSYNEQFFGPGTRLTVL.